Below, 21 T cell receptor beta chains from the same sample are listed, as sequenced in a study of patients and donors after allogeneic stem cell transplantation. TCRdb analysed the RT-PCR reads with MiXCR anew, one entry per CDR3 protein. The sample has about a million distinct CDR3 sequences; more than 15% are singletons. The sequenced material came from blood, either unsorted or a sorted T cell fraction (not recorded which). These receptors all come from a human donor who was either an allogeneic HSCT recipient or a stem cell or donor lymphocyte infusion donor (not recorded which). It is not recorded whose cells these are; they may come from a transplant donor.

This clonotype was seen ten or more times. The rearrangement joins TRBV7-3 to TRBJ2-3; D gene ambiguous. Trimming left V 2 bases short and J 0 bases short, with 9 bases between. Germline V gene sequence: CDR1 SGHTA, CDR2 FQGTGA. CDR3 length: 15 residues. The CDR3: CASSLGSSSTDTQYF. The CDR3 DNA sequence: TGTGCCAGCAGCTTAGGCAGTTCTAGCACAGATACGCAGTATTTT.

The V and J genes are TRBV6-1 and TRBJ2-7; possibly TRBD1 for D (6 bases). Germline lookup yields CDR1 MNHNS and CDR2 SASEGT. The V end lost 6 bases, the J end lost 2 bases, and 17 bases lay between the germline ends. The CDR3 spans 15 residues. The DNA of the CDR3 is TGTGCCAGCAGATCGGGACATCAATTGGCCTACGAGCAGTACTTC. It encodes CASRSGHQLAYEQYF.

The chain joins TRBV20-1 to TRBJ2-7, with D perhaps being TRBD1 or TRBD2 (5 bases each). V was shortened by 0 bases and J by 3 bases, with 18 bases between the two germline ends. The CDR3 loop spans 16 amino acids. The germline V gene has CDR1 DFQATT and CDR2 SNEGSKA (reference sequence). As DNA, the CDR3 is TGCAGTGCTAGAGATGGGGTATGGGGGTTAAGCTACGAGCAGTACTTC. Translating gives CSARDGVWGLSYEQYF.

This sequence joins TRBV7-9 and TRBJ2-5; no definite D call. The CDR3 sequence is 12 residues long. V lost 7 bases and J 4 bases, leaving 10 bases between the germline ends. From germline, CDR1 is SEHNR and CDR2 FQNEAQ (reference sequence). DNA of the CDR3: TGTGCCAGCATCTACTCGGGAGAGACCCAGTACTTC. It is translated as CASIYSGETQYF.

The chain employs TRBV27 and TRBJ2-1; 14 bases line up with TRBD2. V trimming: 5 bases; J trimming: 12 bases; junction bases outside the gene matches: 12. Per germline, CDR1 MNHEY and CDR2 SMNVEV (reference sequence). There are 16 residues in the CDR3. In nucleotides, the CDR3 is TGTGCCAGCAGTCCGGGGACTAGCGGGAGTTTGGGAAGGCAGTTCTTC. Amino acid sequence: CASSPGTSGSLGRQFF.

The V call is TRBV5-8, the J call TRBJ2-3; 9 bases match TRBD2. The CDR3 extends over 15 amino acids. J gave up 2 bases and V 5 bases, and 6 bases lay outside the gene matches. Looked up from germline, CDR1 is SGHTS and CDR2 is YDEGEE. The CDR3 spells CASSFLAGLTDTQYF. In DNA form, the CDR3 reads TGTGCCAGCAGTTTCCTAGCGGGACTCACAGATACGCAGTATTTT.

This clonotype showed up just a few times. The chain has TRBV6-1 and TRBJ2-3; 8 bases are a match to TRBD2. The germline CDR1 and CDR2 sequences are MNHNS and SASEGT. The CDR3 contains 14 residues. V lost 6 bases to trimming and J lost 4 bases; unmatched junction nucleotides: 6. The CDR3 is CASRKSGGPDTQYF. The CDR3 nucleotides are TGTGCCAGCAGAAAATCGGGGGGGCCAGATACGCAGTATTTT.

The chain employs TRBV12-3 or TRBV12-4 and TRBJ1-3, with no clear D. The CDR3 spans 12 residues. V dropped 5 bases and J dropped 4 bases, with 6 bases sitting between them. The CDR3 protein is CASSMLGNTIYF. As DNA, the CDR3 is TGTGCCAGCAGTATGCTAGGAAACACCATATATTTT.

This clonotype was detected a few times. The chain employs TRBV10-3 and TRBJ2-1; 13 bases align to TRBD2. Per germline, CDR1 ENHRY and CDR2 SYGVKD. CDR3 length equals 17 residues. The trim removed 4 bases at V and 5 bases at J, leaving 8 bases unmatched. The DNA of the CDR3 is TGTGCCATCAGTGCTGGCCCCGGGACTAGCGGGAACAATGAGCAGTTCTTC. Protein product: CAISAGPGTSGNNEQFF.

This clonotype was seen a handful of times. This chain links TRBV11-2 with TRBJ2-3, with 9 positions matching TRBD2. This CDR3 has 16 residues. Germline V lookup: CDR1 SGHAT, CDR2 FQNNGV. The V and J ends lost 1 base and 2 bases, in that order; junction bases with no gene match: 4. CDR3 region: CASSLGTSVYTDTQYF. The CDR3 DNA follows: TGTGCCAGCAGCTTAGGGACTAGCGTGTACACAGATACGCAGTATTTT.

This clonotype was detected only a few times. The chain couples TRBV6-5 to TRBJ1-3, with D possibly being TRBD1 (6 bases). Per the germline V gene, CDR1 is MNHEY and CDR2 is SVGAGI. CDR3 length equals 18 residues. V lost 4 bases, J lost 0 bases, and 19 bases lay in between. The CDR3 nucleotides are TGTGCCAGCAGTTCGCGACCGGACAGTCCACGCTCTGGAAACACCATATATTTT. This codes for CASSSRPDSPRSGNTIYF.

This chain joins TRBV24-1 and TRBJ2-3; D unresolved. Trimming pared 4 bases from V and 2 bases from J, leaving 15 bases between. The CDR3 covers 16 residues. CDR1 is KGHDR, CDR2 SFDVKD, per germline. The CDR3 sequence is CATSDLTSVPTDTQYF. In DNA, the CDR3 is TGTGCCACCAGTGACCTGACCTCAGTCCCCACAGATACGCAGTATTTT.

This chain connects TRBV25-1 to TRBJ1-2; 7 positions agree with TRBD1. V trimming: 5 bases; J trimming: 4 bases; junction bases outside the gene matches: 10. This CDR3 has 15 residues. Germline loops: CDR1 MGHDK, CDR2 SYGVNS. The chain's CDR3 is CASSRTGRGGYGYTF. The DNA for the CDR3 is TGTGCCAGCAGTAGGACAGGCCGAGGTGGCTATGGCTACACCTTC.

This clonotype appeared a few times. The chain is built from TRBV9 and TRBJ2-3; 8 nucleotides match TRBD2. V shed 4 bases and J 5 bases; nucleotides not matched to a gene: 12. The CDR3 extends over 16 amino acids. Germline V gene lookup returns CDR1 SGDLS and CDR2 YYNGEE. The CDR3 coding sequence is TGTGCCAGCAGCCTTTTTCCGGGGGGGAAGGGAGATACGCAGTATTTT. The encoded protein is CASSLFPGGKGDTQYF. The variable domain in full, with the rest retrieved from reference TRBV9 and TRBJ2-3, is DSGVTQTPKHLITATGQRVTLRCSPRSGDLSVYWYQQSLDQGLQFLIQYYNGEERAKGNILERFSAQQFPDLHSELNLSSLELGDSALYFCASSLFPGGKGDTQYFGPGTRLTVL.

The genes are TRBV11-1 and TRBJ2-2; 10 bases map to TRBD2. The length of the CDR3 is 18 residues. Germline V gives CDR1 SGHAT, CDR2 FQDESV (reference sequence). V was clipped by 6 bases and J by 6 bases; unmatched bases: 16. The CDR3: CASRSTGTSARGPGELFF. DNA of the CDR3: TGTGCCAGCAGGTCGACCGGGACTAGCGCCCGGGGACCCGGGGAGCTGTTTTTT.

This clonotype was counted only a few times. V usage is TRBV9 and J usage is TRBJ1-2; D ambiguous. The CDR3 is made up of 14 amino acids. CDR1 SGDLS and CDR2 YYNGEE come from the germline V gene. Trimming pared 0 bases from V and 4 bases from J, leaving 10 bases between. The CDR3 region is CASSVAEKGYGYTF. In DNA form, the CDR3 reads TGTGCCAGCAGCGTAGCAGAGAAGGGCTATGGCTACACCTTC.

The chain is built from TRBV6-1 and TRBJ2-4; TRBD2 aligns across 8 bases. The CDR3 has 18 residues. V dropped 6 bases and J dropped 0; count of bases not matched to a gene: 13. The germline V gene has CDR1 MNHNS and CDR2 SASEGT. DNA for the CDR3: TGTGCCAGCAGGGAGCGGGGGTGGTTTTTTACAGCCAAAAACATTCAGTACTTC. This codes for CASRERGWFFTAKNIQYF.

This clonotype was detected a few times. V gene TRBV7-9 combines with J gene TRBJ1-1; 9 nucleotides agree with TRBD1. In germline, CDR1 is SEHNR, CDR2 FQNEAQ (reference sequence). The V segment lost 5 bases and the J segment 7 bases; nucleotides outside the gene matches: 17. CDR3 size: 17 residues. This CDR3 is CASSRGEDRGHQGEAFF. The CDR3 nucleotides are TGTGCCAGCAGCCGCGGGGAGGACAGGGGCCACCAAGGTGAAGCTTTCTTT.

This clonotype showed up many times. This rearrangement joins TRBV12-3 or TRBV12-4 to TRBJ1-2, with 7 bases that match TRBD1. V was clipped by 2 bases and J by 4 bases; unmatched bases: 7. The CDR3 has 15 amino acids. CDR3 bases: TGTGCCAGCAGTTTAATACAGGGGATTACCTATGGCTACACCTTC. Its protein is CASSLIQGITYGYTF.

This chain links TRBV6-1 with TRBJ2-1; D possibly corresponds to TRBD2 (6 bases). Germline-derived CDR1 and CDR2 are MNHNS and SASEGT. Trimming shortened V by 6 bases and J by 1 base, and 16 bases separated the two germline ends. The CDR3 consists of 16 residues. CDR3 coding DNA: TGTGCCAGCAGACGGGACTCCTCTCGGTCCTACAATGAGCAGTTCTTC. Its protein is CASRRDSSRSYNEQFF.

The rearrangement links TRBV4-3 to TRBJ2-1; 7 nucleotides align to TRBD2. The J segment lost 4 bases and the V segment lost 3 bases, leaving 6 bases of the junction unmatched. The germline CDR1 and CDR2 sequences are LGHNA and YSLEER. The CDR3 is made up of 15 amino acids. Here the CDR3 reads CASSHASGPYNEQFF. In DNA, the CDR3 is TGCGCCAGCAGCCACGCTAGCGGACCATACAATGAGCAGTTCTTC.